The 17 T cell receptor beta chains in this list originate from one sample, sequenced in a study of technical replicates of blood from several donors. Only in-frame clones appear in the TCRdb table, and some are missing; sequencing was by immunoSEQ multiplex PCR. The table has roughly 92,000 clones, 85% to 95% seen once. The sample consisted of T cells isolated from PBMCs. The receptor source for this set is a human donor in good health.

This clone turned up a few times. The CDR3 nucleotides read TGCGCCAGCACCGATCCGGGGAACACTGAAGCTTTCTTT. It yields the protein CASTDPGNTEAFF. J is TRBJ1-1 and V is TRBV5-1; D uncertain. CDR1 is SGHRS and CDR2 is YFSETQ in the germline V gene. The germline V and J ends were trimmed by 6 bases and 1 base, with 10 bases remaining between them. This CDR3 has 13 amino acids.

This chain connects TRBV6-5 to TRBJ1-5, with 8 bases aligning to TRBD1. V was pared by 6 bases and J by 5 bases, with 6 bases of the junction left unmatched. The CDR3 extends over 14 amino acids. Germline CDR1 MNHEY, CDR2 SVGAGI. The CDR3 DNA follows: TGTGCCAGCAGCCGGGACAGGAGATATCAGCCCCAGCATTTT. Translating gives CASSRDRRYQPQHF.

This clone has a single count. The V gene is TRBV27, the J gene TRBJ2-7; TRBD2 is a possible D gene (5 bases). Germline-derived CDR1 and CDR2 are MNHEY and SMNVEV (reference sequence). V was pared by 2 bases and J by 3 bases, with 11 bases between. The CDR3 is 14 amino acids. The CDR3 sequence is CASSLAGIFYEQYF. DNA for the CDR3: TGTGCCAGCAGTTTAGCGGGTATCTTCTACGAGCAGTACTTC.

In nucleotides, the CDR3 is TGTGCCAGCAGTTACCGTAGGACAGGTCACACAGATACGCAGTATTTT. It specifies CASSYRRTGHTDTQYF. The V call is TRBV6-5, the J call TRBJ2-3, with TRBD1 matching over 7 bases. Trimming removed 2 bases from V and 2 bases from J; junction bases left unmatched: 7. The CDR3 totals 16 residues. CDR1 is MNHEY and CDR2 is SVGAGI in the germline V gene.

The chain combines TRBV5-1 with TRBJ2-2; 9 bases line up with TRBD1. CDR3 size: 15 residues. V shed 5 bases and J 7 bases; nucleotides not matched to a gene: 9. CDR1 is SGHRS, CDR2 YFSETQ, per germline. In nucleotides, the CDR3 is TGCGCCAGCAGACGCGAAGGGACAGGGAACGGGGAGCTGTTTTTT. Protein: CASRREGTGNGELFF.

The J gene is TRBJ1-4, the V gene TRBV2; possibly TRBD1 for D (6 bases). Trimming took off 11 bases at V and 8 bases at J, with 21 bases between the two ends. The CDR3 is made up of 14 amino acids. CDR1 and CDR2 from the germline V gene are SNHLY and FYNNEI. The CDR3 spells CAGRPGQGIEKLFF. In DNA, the CDR3 is TGTGCCGGGCGGCCGGGACAAGGCATAGAAAAACTGTTTTTT.

This clone appeared a single time. The chain is built from TRBV18 and TRBJ2-7; D is unclear. Trimming shortened V by 3 bases and J by 1 base, and 7 bases separated the two germline ends. The CDR3 covers 13 residues. Per the germline V gene, CDR1 is KGHSH and CDR2 is LQKENI. CDR3 DNA sequence: TGTGCCAGCTCACCCGGGTTTTCCTACGAGCAGTACTTC. Its protein is CASSPGFSYEQYF.

J is TRBJ2-1 and V is TRBV7-9; 7 bases match TRBD2. The CDR3 extends over 17 amino acids. Trimming at V came to 2 bases and at J to 2 bases, leaving 9 bases not matched to a gene. Germline V gives CDR1 SEHNR, CDR2 FQNEAQ (reference sequence). CDR3 region: CASSLSLAVEPYNEQFF. CDR3 DNA: TGTGCCAGCAGCTTATCTCTAGCGGTCGAGCCCTACAATGAGCAGTTCTTC.

The V gene is TRBV28, the J gene TRBJ2-7, with D maybe TRBD2 (5 bases). Germline V lookup: CDR1 MDHEN, CDR2 SYDVKM. This CDR3 has 12 residues. V shed 4 bases and J shed 2 bases, with 6 bases lying between them. CDR3 loop: CASSWRPYEQYF. The DNA of the CDR3 is TGTGCCAGCAGTTGGAGGCCCTACGAGCAGTACTTC.

V usage is TRBV27 and J usage is TRBJ2-3, with D hard to call. Per the germline V gene, CDR1 is MNHEY and CDR2 is SMNVEV (reference sequence). The ends were cut back, 5 bases at V and 0 bases at J, with 15 bases in the middle. The CDR3 length is 16 residues. This CDR3 reads CASSAAGSISTDTQYF. CDR3 coding DNA: TGTGCCAGCAGTGCCGCAGGTTCTATTAGCACAGATACGCAGTATTTT.

This chain connects TRBV2 to TRBJ1-2; 7 bases agree with TRBD1. The CDR3 runs to 13 residues. The J segment lost 6 bases and the V segment lost 6 bases, leaving 7 bases of the junction unmatched. Per the germline V gene, CDR1 is SNHLY and CDR2 is FYNNEI. The CDR3 loop is CASRSQGYDGYTF. The DNA of the CDR3 is TGTGCCAGCAGATCACAGGGGTATGATGGCTACACCTTC.

This chain links TRBV19 with TRBJ1-5, with 7 bases lining up with TRBD1. The CDR3 sequence is 15 residues long. Germline CDR1 is LNHDA and CDR2 is SQIVND (reference sequence). After removal of 2 bases from V and 1 base from J, the junction contained 2 bases not matched to a gene. CDR3 region: CASSILQGSNQPQHF. The CDR3, as DNA: TGTGCCAGTAGTATATTACAGGGGAGCAATCAGCCCCAGCATTTT.

This rearrangement joins TRBV28 to TRBJ1-3; D remains unclear. The V gene's germline CDR1 is MDHEN and CDR2 SYDVKM. The CDR3 sequence is 13 residues long. Trimming cost V 5 bases and J 10 bases, with 15 bases left between them. CDR3: CASSNPRPWTIYF. CDR3 coding DNA: TGTGCCAGCAGTAATCCCAGGCCCTGGACCATATATTTT. Supplemented by reference TRBV28 and TRBJ1-3, the full variable domain reads DVKVTQSSRYLVKRTGEKVFLECVQDMDHENMFWYRQDPGLGLRLIYFSYDVKMKEKGDIPEGYSVSREKKERFSLILESASTNQTSMYLCASSNPRPWTIYFGEGSWLTVV.

The V and J genes are TRBV2 and TRBJ1-1; 8 bases line up with TRBD1. From germline, CDR1 is SNHLY and CDR2 FYNNEI. The CDR3 contains 15 residues. The V and J ends lost 9 bases and 5 bases, in that order; junction bases with no gene match: 14. CDR3 bases: TGTGCCAGGGACAGGGAACGAAATTATTTTACTGAAGCTTTCTTT. Translating it yields CARDRERNYFTEAFF.

The J gene is TRBJ1-1, the V gene TRBV7-9; 10 positions agree with TRBD1. The CDR3 contains 16 residues. Germline V gene lookup returns CDR1 SEHNR and CDR2 FQNEAQ (reference sequence). Trimming removed 2 bases from V and 3 bases from J; junction bases left unmatched: 6. The CDR3 spells CASSLRSGTGDTEAFF. DNA of the CDR3: TGTGCCAGCAGCTTACGCTCCGGGACAGGGGACACTGAAGCTTTCTTT.

This chain links TRBV5-4 with TRBJ1-4, with D perhaps matching TRBD1 (5 bases). The V gene lost 4 bases and the J gene lost 5 bases, with 15 bases spanning the gap. Per the germline V gene, CDR1 is SGHNT and CDR2 is YYREEE (reference sequence). The CDR3 is made up of 15 amino acids. CDR3 in amino acids: CASSTQGLSNEKLFF. The DNA for the CDR3 is TGTGCCAGCAGCACTCAGGGTTTATCAAATGAAAAACTGTTTTTT.

V gene TRBV6-1 combines with J gene TRBJ1-2; D is undetermined. Germline values: CDR1 MNHNS, CDR2 SASEGT. The V and J ends lost 3 bases and 0 bases respectively, with 17 bases between them. The CDR3 is made up of 17 amino acids. Here the CDR3 DNA reads TGTGCCAGCAGTGATCGAGGGCGGGGAACAGCTAACTATGGCTACACCTTC. It translates to CASSDRGRGTANYGYTF.